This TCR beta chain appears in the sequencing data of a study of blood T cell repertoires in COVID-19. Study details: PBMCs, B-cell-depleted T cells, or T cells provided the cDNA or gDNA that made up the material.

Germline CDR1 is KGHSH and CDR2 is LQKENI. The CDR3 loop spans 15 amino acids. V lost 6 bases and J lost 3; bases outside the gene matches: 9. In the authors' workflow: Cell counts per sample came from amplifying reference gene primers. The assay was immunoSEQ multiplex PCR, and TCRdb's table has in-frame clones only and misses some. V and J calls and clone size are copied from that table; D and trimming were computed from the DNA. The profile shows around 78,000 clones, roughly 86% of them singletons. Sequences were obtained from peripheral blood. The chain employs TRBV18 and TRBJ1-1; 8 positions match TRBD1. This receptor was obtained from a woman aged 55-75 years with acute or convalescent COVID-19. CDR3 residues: CASSSQGALDTEAFF. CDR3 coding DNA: TGTGCCAGCTCCTCTCAGGGGGCGCTCGACACTGAAGCTTTCTTT.